These 28 T cell receptor beta chains originate from one sample sequenced in a study of T cells in Graves' hyperthyroidism and ophthalmopathy (dated by TCRdb to about 2019). The library was prepared using multiplex PCR. Sequenced using an Illumina HiSeq 2000. TCR beta CDR3 regions were amplified from RNA transcripts. A first-round RT-PCR of the TCR CDR3 used the HTBI primer set with the Qiagen OneStep RT-PCR kit. TCRdb redid the processing of the public reads, applying fastp at Q25 and MiXCR, and retained in-frame beta chains. Each entry merges the rows of one CDR3 protein and shows their most common DNA and genes. This sample lists 360,000 or so distinct CDR3 sequences; 15% to 20% were detected once. About 4% of the sample comes from the top ten. Source material: blood. All receptors come from a woman aged 18-29 years with Graves' hyperthyroidism.

This clonotype was seen more than once but under ten times. J is TRBJ1-4 and V is TRBV4-1, with D maybe TRBD1 (5 bases). The germline V gene has CDR1 MGHRA and CDR2 YSYEKL. This CDR3 has 12 residues. The V end was cut by 4 bases, the J end by 16 bases, with 16 bases between. CDR3 coding DNA: TGCGCCAGCAGCCGGGCCTACAGGCTTGGGTTTTTT. Its translation is CASSRAYRLGFF.

There are many counts of this clonotype. The chain employs TRBV12-3 or TRBV12-4 and TRBJ1-1; tentatively, D is TRBD1 (5 bases). CDR3 length: 13 residues. Trimming took off 6 bases at V and 4 bases at J, with 12 bases between the two ends. This chain's CDR3 is CASRGDGGTEAFF. For the CDR3, the DNA is TGTGCCAGCAGGGGGGACGGGGGCACTGAAGCTTTCTTT.

This clonotype was counted at least ten times. The chain is built from TRBV7-2 and TRBJ1-3, with unresolved D. CDR1 and CDR2 from the germline V gene are SGHTA and FQGNSA. V was cut by 1 base and J by 0 bases, with 4 bases left in between. The CDR3 runs to 14 residues. The CDR3, as DNA: TGTGCCAGCAGCTTAGGTTTCTCTGGAAACACCATATATTTT. Amino acid sequence: CASSLGFSGNTIYF. Together with reference TRBV7-2 and TRBJ1-3, the CDR3 gives the full variable domain: GAGVSQSPSNKVTEKGKDVELRCDPISGHTALYWYRQSLGQGLEFLIYFQGNSAPDKSGLPSDRFSAERTGGSVSTLTIQRTQQEDSAVYLCASSLGFSGNTIYFGEGSWLTVV.

There are many counts of this clonotype. One end of the junction fails to match germline, which may point to a read error. This chain links TRBV30 with TRBJ1-1, with 7 bases that match TRBD1. Germline V gene data show CDR1 as GTSNPN and CDR2 as SVGIG (reference sequence). The CDR3 has 15 residues. The chain's CDR3 is CAWSAPTGRGTEAFF. CDR3 bases: TGTGCCTGGAGTGCCCCGACAGGGAGAGGAACTGAAGCCTTCTTT.

This clonotype was recorded many times. The genes are TRBV28 and TRBJ2-7; maybe TRBD1 (6 bases). Per the germline V gene, CDR1 is MDHEN and CDR2 is SYDVKM. CDR3 length equals 15 residues. Between the trimmed V and J ends, which lost 6 bases and 3 bases, there was a span of 18 bases. The CDR3 is CASSPAGTRYYEQYF. In DNA, the CDR3 is TGTGCCAGCAGCCCAGCCGGGACAAGGTACTACGAGCAGTACTTC.

There are many counts of this clonotype. V and J are TRBV12-3 or TRBV12-4 and TRBJ1-1; D might be TRBD1 (6 bases). The CDR3 has 14 amino acids. Trimming removed 5 bases from V and 7 bases from J, with 17 bases in between. This CDR3 reads CASSAGRGPREAFF. Written as DNA, the CDR3 is TGTGCCAGCAGTGCAGGGCGGGGGCCCCGTGAAGCTTTCTTT.

This clonotype was seen repeatedly, ten times or more. This chain links TRBV29-1 with TRBJ1-2, with D tentatively TRBD1 (5 bases). CDR3 length: 12 amino acids. Trimming took 4 bases from V and 8 from J, leaving 14 bases between them. CDR1 is SQVTM and CDR2 is ANQGSEA in the germline V gene. The CDR3 loop is CSVVGGSYGYTF. The CDR3 DNA follows: TGCAGCGTTGTTGGGGGAAGTTACGGCTACACCTTC.

This clonotype has only one observation. V and J are TRBV12-3 or TRBV12-4 and TRBJ2-7; D gene ambiguous. This CDR3 comprises 13 residues. The V gene lost 2 bases and the J gene lost 3 bases, with 8 bases spanning the gap. The CDR3 coding sequence is TGTGCCAGCAGTTTAAGGCAGCACTACGAGCAGTACTTC. It codes for CASSLRQHYEQYF.

The rearrangement uses TRBV6-5 and TRBJ2-2, with a weak D call TRBD1 (5 bases). Germline V gene sequence: CDR1 MNHEY, CDR2 SVGAGI. This CDR3 region has 16 residues. V was cut by 2 bases and J by 0 bases, with 10 bases left in between. The CDR3 here is CASSYVGRANTGELFF. CDR3 bases: TGTGCCAGCAGTTACGTCGGCAGGGCGAACACCGGGGAGCTGTTTTTT.

This rearrangement joins TRBV19 to TRBJ1-1; D might be TRBD1 (5 bases). V was shortened by 10 bases and J by 0 bases, with 15 bases between the two germline ends. Germline V gene lookup returns CDR1 LNHDA and CDR2 SQIVND (reference sequence). There are 14 residues in the CDR3. The CDR3 reads CATSPTAMNTEAFF. CDR3 nucleotide sequence: TGTGCCACCTCACCGACAGCCATGAACACTGAAGCTTTCTTT.

In this sample, this clonotype turned up many times. The rearrangement uses TRBV30 and TRBJ1-1; perhaps TRBD1 as D (5 bases). The ends were cut back, 8 bases at V and 4 bases at J, with 20 bases in the middle. The CDR3 consists of 14 residues. Germline V gene data show CDR1 as GTSNPN and CDR2 as SVGIG (reference sequence). CDR3 DNA: TGTGCCAGATCATGGGGGTCCTTGAGCACTGAAGCTTTCTTT. Translating it yields CARSWGSLSTEAFF. The full variable domain, rest sourced from reference TRBV30 and TRBJ1-1, is SQTIHQWPATLVQPVGSPLSLECTVEGTSNPNLYWYRQAAGRGLQLLFYSVGIGQISSEVPQNLSASRPQDRQFILSSKKLLLSDSGFYLCARSWGSLSTEAFFGQGTRLTVV.

The rearrangement links TRBV18 to TRBJ1-3, with D perhaps matching TRBD1 (5 bases). The CDR3 has 15 residues. Germline-derived CDR1 and CDR2 are KGHSH and LQKENI. Trimming took 6 bases from V and 0 from J, leaving 12 bases between them. The CDR3 sequence is CASSQGRFSGNTIYF. CDR3 coding DNA: TGTGCCAGCTCGCAGGGAAGATTCTCTGGAAACACCATATATTTT.

In its sample, this clonotype was seen many times. The chain combines TRBV11-2 with TRBJ2-7; D is uncertain. Trimming pared 3 bases from V and 4 bases from J, leaving 10 bases between. There are 13 residues in the CDR3. Germline lookup yields CDR1 SGHAT and CDR2 FQNNGV. The CDR3 protein is CASSFPDRYEQYF. In nucleotides, the CDR3 is TGTGCCAGCAGCTTTCCCGATAGGTACGAGCAGTACTTC.

This clonotype was observed at least ten times. The chain combines TRBV7-8 with TRBJ2-7, with no clear D. The V and J ends lost 5 bases and 0 bases respectively, with 5 bases between them. Germline assignment: CDR1 SGHVS and CDR2 FQNEAQ. The CDR3 loop spans 12 amino acids. CDR3 in DNA: TGTGCCAGCAGCCAACGCTCCTACGAGCAGTACTTC. Encoded protein: CASSQRSYEQYF. Full variable domain (outside the CDR3, taken from reference TRBV7-8 and TRBJ2-7): GAGVSQSPRYKVAKRGQDVALRCDPISGHVSLFWYQQALGQGPEFLTYFQNEAQLDKSGLPSDRFFAERPEGSVSTLKIQRTQQEDSAVYLCASSQRSYEQYFGPGTRLTVT.

The table lists this clonotype with many counts. The gene calls are TRBV18 and TRBJ1-1, with D unresolved. This CDR3 has 13 residues. Germline V gene data show CDR1 as KGHSH and CDR2 as LQKENI. V gave up 1 base and J gave up 1 base, with 4 bases separating them. Written as DNA, the CDR3 is TGTGCCAGCTCACCACAGGGGAACACTGAAGCTTTCTTT. Residues: CASSPQGNTEAFF.

This clonotype was found a few times. The DNA of the CDR3 is TGCAGTGCTAGAGTATCGGGATCTAGCGGGGGGCATCACATAATCTACGAGCAGTACTTC. Its translation: CSARVSGSSGGHHIIYEQYF. The chain has TRBV20-1 and TRBJ2-7, with TRBD2 matching 11 bases. CDR1 and CDR2 (germline): DFQATT, SNEGSKA (reference sequence). There are 20 residues in the CDR3. V was clipped by 1 base and J by 3 bases; unmatched bases: 20.

The sample holds many counts of this clonotype. This chain connects TRBV12-5 to TRBJ2-2; 7 bases fit TRBD2. CDR3 length: 17 residues. CDR1 is LGHNT, CDR2 FRNRAP, per germline. The V segment lost 2 bases and the J segment 6 bases; nucleotides outside the gene matches: 12. The CDR3 protein is CASGLSGGGAPSGELFF. CDR3 in DNA: TGTGCTAGTGGTTTGAGTGGCGGGGGAGCCCCTTCCGGGGAGCTGTTTTTT.

This clonotype was detected many times. The V and J genes are TRBV20-1 and TRBJ2-7; D may be TRBD2 (5 bases). This CDR3 is built from 13 residues. In germline, CDR1 is DFQATT, CDR2 SNEGSKA (reference sequence). Trimming cost V 3 bases and J 10 bases, with 19 bases left between them. The CDR3 DNA is TGCAGTGCTAGGAGTCCGGGGAGAGGTCCTCAGTACTTC. This translates into CSARSPGRGPQYF.

This clonotype was seen more than once but under ten times. The rearrangement joins TRBV9 to TRBJ1-1; D is possibly TRBD1 (5 bases). Germline-derived CDR1 and CDR2 are SGDLS and YYNGEE. V was cut by 0 bases and J by 2 bases, with 11 bases left in between. CDR3 length equals 15 residues. CDR3 sequence (DNA): TGTGCCAGCAGCGTAGGGGGCAGAACCAACACTGAAGCTTTCTTT. It encodes CASSVGGRTNTEAFF.

The table lists this clonotype with many counts. CDR3 protein: CATSKPARSYEQYF. Written as DNA, the CDR3 is TGTGCCACCAGCAAGCCAGCGAGGTCCTACGAGCAGTACTTC. The chain recombines TRBV15 with TRBJ2-7, with D hard to call. Per the germline V gene, CDR1 is LNHNV and CDR2 is YYDKDF (reference sequence). The V end was cut by 4 bases, the J end by 1 base, with 11 bases between. There are 14 residues in the CDR3.

The genes are TRBV2 and TRBJ2-5; D ambiguous. Germline-derived CDR1 and CDR2 are SNHLY and FYNNEI. There are 14 residues in the CDR3. V was clipped by 1 base and J by 5 bases, with 11 bases between them. The CDR3 reads CASSEGLWLETQYF. As DNA, the CDR3 is TGTGCCAGCAGTGAAGGTCTTTGGTTGGAGACCCAGTACTTC.

The CDR3 nucleotides read TGTGCCAGCAGTGAAGCACAGGGATGGACTGAAGCTTTCTTT. Residues: CASSEAQGWTEAFF. V and J are TRBV6-1 and TRBJ1-1, with D perhaps TRBD1 (6 bases). The CDR3 totals 14 residues. V shed 0 bases and J shed 5 bases, with 10 bases lying between them. Germline V gene sequence: CDR1 MNHNS, CDR2 SASEGT.

V gene TRBV12-3 or TRBV12-4 combines with J gene TRBJ1-2; D is unresolved. This CDR3 is built from 13 residues. Trimming left V 3 bases short and J 5 bases short, with 10 bases between. The CDR3 loop reads CASSFGDSYGYTF. As DNA, the CDR3 is TGTGCCAGCAGTTTTGGGGATTCATATGGCTACACCTTC.

This clonotype was seen many times. The V and J genes are TRBV5-4 and TRBJ2-2; possibly TRBD2 for D (6 bases). V was cut by 4 bases and J by 3 bases, with 10 bases left in between. The CDR3 spans 14 residues. The germline gives CDR1 SGHNT, CDR2 YYREEE (reference sequence). In DNA, the CDR3 is TGTGCCAGCAGCCGGGACTGGGACACCGGGGAGCTGTTTTTT. This sequence encodes CASSRDWDTGELFF.

The chain links TRBV6-2 or TRBV6-3 to TRBJ1-5, with D possibly being TRBD1 (5 bases). The CDR3 loop spans 14 amino acids. V lost 2 bases to trimming and J lost 5 bases, with 10 bases between them. CDR1 MNHEY and CDR2 SVGEGT come from the germline V gene. This CDR3 is CASSYQDSYQPQHF. The CDR3 bases are TGTGCCAGCAGTTACCAAGACAGCTATCAGCCCCAGCATTTT.

This clonotype was recorded many times. The rearrangement links TRBV6-5 to TRBJ1-1; 8 bases are a match to TRBD1. The CDR3 is made up of 11 amino acids. Germline trimming cut 7 bases from V and 9 bases from J; bases unmatched to any gene: 4. Germline CDR1 and CDR2: MNHEY and SVGAGI. The CDR3 spells CASIFRGQAFF. For the CDR3, the DNA is TGTGCCAGCATCTTCAGGGGGCAAGCTTTCTTT.

This clonotype has a count of ten or more. The chain links TRBV12-3 or TRBV12-4 to TRBJ2-2; D gene uncertain. The V and J ends lost 6 bases and 6 bases respectively, with 5 bases between them. The CDR3 extends over 11 amino acids. In DNA, the CDR3 is TGTGCCAGCAGGAATCCCGGGGAGCTGTTTTTT. It translates to CASRNPGELFF.

Ten or more counts support this clonotype. The V gene is TRBV7-3, the J gene TRBJ1-1; 7 nucleotides match TRBD1. The V gene end was trimmed by 6 bases and the J gene end by 4 bases; junction bases not matched to a gene: 20. The CDR3 spans 18 residues. CDR1 SGHTA and CDR2 FQGTGA come from the germline V gene. The CDR3 sequence is CASSNLFQGGLLGTEAFF. For the CDR3, the DNA is TGTGCCAGCAGTAACCTATTCCAGGGGGGGCTCTTAGGCACTGAAGCTTTCTTT.